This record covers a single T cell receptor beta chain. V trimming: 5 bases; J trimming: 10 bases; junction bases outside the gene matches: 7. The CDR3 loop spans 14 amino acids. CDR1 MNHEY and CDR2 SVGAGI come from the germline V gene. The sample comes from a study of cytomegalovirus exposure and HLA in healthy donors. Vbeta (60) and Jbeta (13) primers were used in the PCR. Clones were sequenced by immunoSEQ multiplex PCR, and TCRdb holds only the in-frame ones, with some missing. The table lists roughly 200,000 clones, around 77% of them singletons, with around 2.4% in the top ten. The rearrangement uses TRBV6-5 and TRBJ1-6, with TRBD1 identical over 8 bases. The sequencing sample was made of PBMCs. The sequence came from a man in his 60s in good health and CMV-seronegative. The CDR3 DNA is TGTGCCAGCAGTCCGGACAGGGTGGGCTCACCCCTCCACTTT. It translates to CASSPDRVGSPLHF.